This TCR beta chain was recorded in a study of cytomegalovirus exposure and HLA in healthy donors. About the study: Counted in an early data release were approximately 85 million unique TCRs from HLA-typed donors. Study conclusions and caveats: Most observed TCR sequences were rare, whereas some public TCRs were detected in many donors.

With regard to this clone: Antigen specificity is unknown.

There are 13 residues in the CDR3. The germline CDR1 and CDR2 sequences are MNHNS and SASEGT. V shed 1 base, J shed 5 bases, and the junction held 0 bases outside the gene matches. Use of 60 Vbeta and 13 Jbeta primers characterized the PCR. Only in-frame clones appear in the TCRdb table, and some are missing; sequencing was by immunoSEQ multiplex PCR. This sample yields some 200,000 clones, of which 82% are seen a single time; about 0.78% belongs to the top ten. The origin of this receptor is a woman aged 18-30 years in good health and CMV-seronegative. The source material was PBMCs. This chain uses TRBV6-1 with TRBJ2-3, with TRBD2 matching 7 bases. DNA for the CDR3: TGTGCCAGCAGTGAAGTAGCGGGAGATACGCAGTATTTT. Encoded protein: CASSEVAGDTQYF.